This T cell receptor (beta chain) comes out of a study of T cell repertoires in cytomegalovirus infection. About the research overall: Public TCR beta signatures indicated both CMV infection and matching HLA type.

The CDR3 runs to 13 residues. Germline V gene sequence: CDR1 SEHNR, CDR2 FQNEAQ (reference sequence). The V and J ends lost 5 bases and 10 bases respectively, with 15 bases between them. Turning to this clonotype: Antigen unknown.

Study-level findings and limits: Across the ex vivo response, the dominant clonotypes were HLA-C-restricted CMV-specific TCR beta clonotypes. Identification of carriers of CMV plus the relevant HLA was achieved through cumulative public TCR beta family frequency.

Using its own MiXCR run on the reads, TCRdb lists one record per CDR3 protein. There are 450,000 to 650,000 distinct CDR3 sequences in the sample; around two fifths occur only once, and around 46% lies in the top ten. The TCR originated in a human donor in good health (CMV status not recorded). Some clones in this sample may be carry-over from other donors' samples. The gene calls are TRBV7-9 and TRBJ1-3; no clear D. Sample: cultured PBMCs, taken from culture after CMV antigen stimulation. The CDR3 coding sequence is TGTGCCAGCAGCCCACGGACCTTGAGTACCATATATTTT. Translation gives CASSPRTLSTIYF.